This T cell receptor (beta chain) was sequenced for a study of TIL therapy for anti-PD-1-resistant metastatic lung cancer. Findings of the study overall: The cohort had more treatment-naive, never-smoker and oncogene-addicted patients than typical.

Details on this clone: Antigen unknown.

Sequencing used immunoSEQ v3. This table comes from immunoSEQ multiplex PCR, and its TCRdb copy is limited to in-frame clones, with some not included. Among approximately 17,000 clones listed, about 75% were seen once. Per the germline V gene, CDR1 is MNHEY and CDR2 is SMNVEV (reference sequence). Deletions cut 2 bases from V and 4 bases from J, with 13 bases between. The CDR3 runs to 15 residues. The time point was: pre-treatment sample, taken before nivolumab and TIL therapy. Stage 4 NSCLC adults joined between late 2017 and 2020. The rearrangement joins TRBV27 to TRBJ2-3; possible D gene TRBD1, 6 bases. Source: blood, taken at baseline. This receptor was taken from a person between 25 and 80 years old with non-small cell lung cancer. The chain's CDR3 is CASSLTAGVADTQYF. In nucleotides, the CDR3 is TGTGCCAGCAGTTTAACAGCAGGGGTGGCAGATACGCAGTATTTT.